These 10 T cell receptor beta chains were all obtained from the same sample, sequenced in a study of blood T cells in healthy people across ages. It was with a sample-barcoded 5' primer and a J-beta primer mix that a second PCR of roughly 6 to 11 cycles was run. TCRdb called the 5' RACE reads again in MiXCR, with one record for every CDR3 protein. The data hold 550,000 to 800,000 distinct CDR3 sequences, with around 20% observed a single time. Sequencing used blood. The receptors stem from a man in his 70s in good health.

This clonotype has only a few counts. The V gene is TRBV29-1, the J gene TRBJ2-4; 7 nucleotides agree with TRBD1. This CDR3 spans 13 amino acids. Trimming removed 1 base from V and 8 bases from J; junction bases left unmatched: 5. Germline V CDR1 and CDR2: SQVTM, ANQGSEA. Here the CDR3 reads CSVEGQGKDIQYF. The CDR3 DNA is TGCAGCGTTGAAGGACAGGGAAAAGACATTCAGTACTTC.

This clonotype was observed a few times. The J gene is TRBJ2-3, the V gene TRBV2, with TRBD2 identical over 7 bases. CDR3 length equals 15 residues. CDR1 and CDR2 (germline): SNHLY, FYNNEI. V shed 5 bases and J 4 bases; nucleotides not matched to a gene: 9. DNA for the CDR3: TGTGCCAGCAGTCTAGCGGACCTCGGAGCAGATACGCAGTATTTT. Translated, it gives CASSLADLGADTQYF.

This clonotype was seen more than once but under ten times. The CDR3 nucleotides are TGTGCCACCTGGGGGGGCCTGAACACCGGGGAGCTGTTTTTT. This translates into CATWGGLNTGELFF. The chain couples TRBV3-1 to TRBJ2-2; possible D gene TRBD2, 7 bases. Germline V gene sequence: CDR1 LGHDT, CDR2 YNNKEL (reference sequence). V lost 10 bases and J 1 base, leaving 13 bases between the germline ends. The CDR3 sequence is 14 residues long.

A few counts support this clonotype. The chain has TRBV7-9 and TRBJ1-4; tentative D call: TRBD1 (5 bases). Germline V gene lookup returns CDR1 SEHNR and CDR2 FQNEAQ (reference sequence). This CDR3 is 13 amino acids long. The ends were cut back, 5 bases at V and 6 bases at J, with 10 bases in the middle. CDR3 amino acids: CASSPTGDEKLFF. DNA of the CDR3: TGTGCCAGCAGCCCAACGGGGGATGAAAAACTGTTTTTT.

This clonotype was seen many times. The chain combines TRBV3-1 with TRBJ2-1; 7 nucleotides line up with TRBD1. This CDR3 spans 14 amino acids. Per the germline V gene, CDR1 is LGHDT and CDR2 is YNNKEL (reference sequence). J gave up 5 bases and V 3 bases, and 4 bases lay outside the gene matches. In nucleotides, the CDR3 is TGTGCCAGCAGCCATCGGGACAGCCACAATGAGCAGTTCTTC. It encodes CASSHRDSHNEQFF.

This clonotype was detected only a few times. The chain uses TRBV20-1 and TRBJ1-6; D is possibly TRBD1 (6 bases). Trimming left V 3 bases short and J 10 bases short, with 19 bases between. Per germline, CDR1 DFQATT and CDR2 SNEGSKA (reference sequence). The CDR3 totals 15 residues. The CDR3 sequence: CSARMDRGGNSPLHF. The CDR3 nucleotides read TGCAGTGCTAGGATGGATAGAGGGGGAAACTCACCCCTCCACTTT.

The gene calls are TRBV20-1 and TRBJ2-5, with D tentatively TRBD1 or TRBD2 (5 bases each). V was pared by 0 bases and J by 5 bases, with 16 bases between. The length of the CDR3 is 15 residues. Germline CDR1 and CDR2: DFQATT and SNEGSKA (reference sequence). Here the CDR3 DNA reads TGCAGTGCTAGAGATGGTTCCTCCGGGGACGAGACCCAGTACTTC. It translates to CSARDGSSGDETQYF.

This chain joins TRBV4-1 and TRBJ2-1, with D possibly being TRBD2 (5 bases). The ends were cut back, 4 bases at V and 8 bases at J, with 12 bases in the middle. The length of the CDR3 is 13 residues. From germline, CDR1 is MGHRA and CDR2 YSYEKL. The CDR3 bases are TGCGCCAGCAGCCGGACTGAGGGCGATGAGCAGTTCTTC. Translation gives CASSRTEGDEQFF.

V gene TRBV2 combines with J gene TRBJ2-2, with D unclear. The ends were cut back, 0 bases at V and 7 bases at J, with 9 bases in the middle. The V gene's germline CDR1 is SNHLY and CDR2 FYNNEI. This CDR3 region has 14 residues. The CDR3 DNA reads TGTGCCAGCAGTGAAGCCGGTGGGCTCGGGGAGCTGTTTTTT. It translates to CASSEAGGLGELFF. Based on the CDR3 plus reference TRBV2 and TRBJ2-2, the full variable domain is EPEVTQTPSHQVTQMGQEVILRCVPISNHLYFYWYRQILGQKVEFLVSFYNNEISEKSEIFDDQFSVERPDGSNFTLKIRSTKLEDSAMYFCASSEAGGLGELFFGEGSRLTVL.

This clonotype showed up just a few times. The rearrangement uses TRBV12-3 or TRBV12-4 and TRBJ2-5; D is ambiguous. This CDR3 has 14 amino acids. Deletions cut 5 bases from V and 1 base from J, with 11 bases between. As DNA, the CDR3 is TGTGCCAGCAGTATGCCGGGTTTCCAAGAGACCCAGTACTTC. This translates into CASSMPGFQETQYF.